The next 12 T cell receptor beta chains were all read from a single sample in a study of identical twins. TCRdb reanalysed the 5' RACE reads using MiXCR and keeps one entry per CDR3 protein. The table has 510,000 or so distinct CDR3 sequences, roughly 15% seen once. These data also featured in a second study, about yellow fever vaccine responses in identical twins.

Sequencing was performed on CD4+ T cells sorted from blood. These receptors were obtained from a woman under 30 in good health.

The CDR3 DNA is TGTGCCAGCAGCAAAGATGGACTCACTAGCGGGGGGAGCTCCTACAATGAGCAGTTCTTC. Amino acid sequence: CASSKDGLTSGGSSYNEQFF. J is TRBJ2-1 and V is TRBV21-1; TRBD2 is the table's D call, not checked against the DNA. TRBV21-1 is a known pseudogene. CDR3 size: 20 residues.

This chain links TRBV14 with TRBJ2-7; 7 bases map to TRBD2. Germline V gene sequence: CDR1 SGHDN, CDR2 FVKESK. The trim removed 4 bases at V and 5 bases at J, leaving 14 bases unmatched. The CDR3 is 16 residues long. Here the CDR3 DNA reads TGTGCCAGCAGCCCCGGACTAGGAGGGGTGACGAACGAGCAGTACTTC. Translating gives CASSPGLGGVTNEQYF.

The V call is TRBV20-1, the J call TRBJ2-2; TRBD1 or TRBD2 may be the D gene (6 bases each). This CDR3 has 15 amino acids. V lost 1 base and J 4 bases, leaving 13 bases between the germline ends. The germline gives CDR1 DFQATT, CDR2 SNEGSKA (reference sequence). DNA of the CDR3: TGCAGTGCTAGAGGGCCCGGGGGCCCCACCGGGGAGCTGTTTTTT. It is translated as CSARGPGGPTGELFF.

The chain couples TRBV12-5 to TRBJ1-1; D is possibly TRBD1 (5 bases). The V end lost 1 base, the J end lost 8 bases, and 14 bases lay between the germline ends. Germline V gene sequence: CDR1 LGHNT, CDR2 FRNRAP. There are 14 residues in the CDR3. The CDR3 DNA reads as TGTGCTAGTGGTTTGGGTAGGGCCCGGGACGAAGCTTTCTTT. Translated: CASGLGRARDEAFF.

The chain employs TRBV6-1 and TRBJ2-5, with D unresolved. The CDR3 loop spans 16 amino acids. Germline CDR1 reads MNHNS; CDR2 reads SASEGT. With 7 bases removed from V and 2 bases from J, the gap between germline ends came to 20 bases. CDR3 region: CASNPTTGFRQETQYF. Here the CDR3 DNA reads TGTGCCAGCAATCCCACAACGGGTTTTAGGCAAGAGACCCAGTACTTC.

This rearrangement joins TRBV27 to TRBJ2-7; either TRBD1 or TRBD2 may supply D (5 bases each). V lost 5 bases to trimming and J lost 7 bases, with 24 bases between them. This CDR3 spans 16 amino acids. In germline, CDR1 is MNHEY, CDR2 SMNVEV (reference sequence). The CDR3 loop is CASSLSGTLGLREQYV. The CDR3 DNA reads TGTGCCAGCAGTCTCTCCGGGACCCTAGGATTGAGGGAGCAGTACGTC.

This clonotype was seen a handful of times. The V and J genes are TRBV11-2 and TRBJ2-5; TRBD1 aligns across 9 bases. The CDR3 runs to 14 residues. Per germline, CDR1 SGHAT and CDR2 FQNNGV. V lost 5 bases, J lost 4 bases, and 5 bases stayed unmatched. The CDR3, as DNA: TGTGCCAGCAGCACAGGGGGCTTCGGAGAGACCCAGTACTTC. It specifies CASSTGGFGETQYF.

This clonotype has more than one count but fewer than ten. The chain employs TRBV7-9 and TRBJ2-1, with D perhaps matching TRBD2 (6 bases). The V and J ends lost 5 bases and 9 bases respectively, with 14 bases between them. The CDR3 runs 13 residues. Per the germline V gene, CDR1 is SEHNR and CDR2 is FQNEAQ (reference sequence). CDR3 amino acids: CASSVTSPFEQFF. Here the CDR3 DNA reads TGTGCCAGCAGCGTTACTAGCCCCTTTGAGCAGTTCTTC.

This clonotype turned up a few times. The V call is TRBV2, the J call TRBJ2-7, with 7 bases aligning to TRBD2. This CDR3 spans 15 amino acids. Per germline, CDR1 SNHLY and CDR2 FYNNEI. The J segment lost 5 bases and the V segment lost 3 bases, leaving 10 bases of the junction unmatched. CDR3 sequence: CASSDAASGADEQYF. The CDR3, as DNA: TGTGCCAGCAGTGACGCGGCTAGCGGAGCGGACGAGCAGTACTTC.

This clonotype showed up just a few times. The chain joins TRBV7-9 to TRBJ1-1, with D tentatively TRBD1 (5 bases). There are 16 residues in the CDR3. V shed 0 bases and J shed 3 bases, with 14 bases lying between them. Germline lookup yields CDR1 SEHNR and CDR2 FQNEAQ (reference sequence). The CDR3 DNA reads as TGTGCCAGCAGCTTAGCGCCAGGGAGTCCCGACACTGAAGCTTTCTTT. Translated, it gives CASSLAPGSPDTEAFF.

This clonotype appeared once. V usage is TRBV2 and J usage is TRBJ2-2; no firm D call. The V end was cut by 4 bases, the J end by 1 base, with 13 bases between. Germline CDR1 and CDR2: SNHLY and FYNNEI. This CDR3 is built from 16 residues. CDR3 coding DNA: TGTGCCAGCAGTGCATTATCAACACAGAACACCGGGGAGCTGTTTTTT. Residues: CASSALSTQNTGELFF.

This clonotype was detected a few times. The chain has TRBV2 and TRBJ1-2; 8 bases agree with TRBD1. This CDR3 has 13 amino acids. J was trimmed by 4 bases and V by 4 bases; bases with no gene match: 2. The germline CDR1 and CDR2 sequences are SNHLY and FYNNEI. The CDR3 DNA follows: TGTGCCAGCAGTGGACAGGGGCCCTATGGCTACACCTTC. Translated, it gives CASSGQGPYGYTF.